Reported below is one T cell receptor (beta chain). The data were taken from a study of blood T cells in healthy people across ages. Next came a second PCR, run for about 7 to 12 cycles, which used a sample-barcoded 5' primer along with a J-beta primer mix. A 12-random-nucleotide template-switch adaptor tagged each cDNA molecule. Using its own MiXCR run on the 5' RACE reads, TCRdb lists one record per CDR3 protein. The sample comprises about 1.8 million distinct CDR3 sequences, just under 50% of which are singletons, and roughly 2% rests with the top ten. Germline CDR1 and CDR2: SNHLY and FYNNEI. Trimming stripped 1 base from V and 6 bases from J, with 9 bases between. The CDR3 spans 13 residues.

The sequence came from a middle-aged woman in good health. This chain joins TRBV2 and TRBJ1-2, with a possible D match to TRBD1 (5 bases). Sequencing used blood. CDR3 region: CASSEGGGNGYTF. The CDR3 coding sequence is TGTGCCAGCAGTGAAGGCGGGGGGAATGGCTACACCTTC.